These T cell receptor beta chains were read from a single sample in a study of OX40 agonist ivuxolimab in advanced cancers. Sequencing was performed with immunoSEQ multiplex PCR; in TCRdb, only in-frame clones are kept and a portion is missing. Here the sample spans tens of thousands of clones, about 80% being singletons. This material consisted of CD4+ or CD8+ T cells sorted from blood, taken in a trial of the OX40 agonist ivuxolimab. The receptor source for this set is an adult with an advanced solid tumor such as melanoma, head and neck, liver or kidney cancer. Both conserved end residues are part of each CDR3. Each record gives: clone size, V gene, CDR3 protein. Clone size is not always given. Where it is, it says once, few, many or a class for expanded clones.

- TRBV7-9 CASSLWTDPNEKLFF
- TRBV5-1 CATTPAGGLGEQYF
- TRBV6-4 CASSDPSQGDNEQFF
- TRBV4-3 CASSQERWAEQYF
- TRBV27 CASRLIMDTEAFF
- TRBV19 CASSIQGYTEAFF
- TRBV18 CASSPTLTGTGNTIYF
- TRBV2 CASSGVNYEQYF
- TRBV27 CASSKNHNQGINEQYF
- TRBV5-5 CASSLEPTTGIDEQFF
- TRBV19 CASSRQEGKGVSNQPQHF
few TRBV5-1 CASSLAASGGPAFDVYNEQFF
- TRBV7-2 CASSPLTGGDWVYEQYF
- TRBV25-1 CASSEPPADTQYF
- TRBV10-3 CAITQDSEYNEQFF
- TRBV25-1 CASSEYTELITQPQHF
- TRBV7-8 CASSFGQGQPQHF
- TRBV5-1 CASRSGTGGAGNEKLFF
- TRBV6-5 CAARQEINNSPLHF
once TRBV4-2 CASSQDRDRGDTEAFF
- TRBV7-8 CASSSGAPTGELFF
- TRBV9 CASNTGVLRGGYTF
- TRBV11-2 CASSYDSTVSPLHF
- TRBV5-4 CASSFLQGISYGYTF
- TRBV6-5 CASSLRENTEAFF
- TRBV28 CASSPKQIWSGYTF
once TRBV5-4 CASSPGGGHSGANVLTF
- TRBV6-1 CASGTGGYTIYF
- TRBV6-6 CASTHTGQGSNQPQHF
once TRBV27 CASNSGFADTQYF
- TRBV7-3 CASSLPGTDTQYF
- TRBV6-6 CASSYLGNTIYF
once TRBV6-1 CASSGGQPAGETQYF
- TRBV11-2 CASSLVARGLYGYTF
- TRBV7-8 CASSLGSGSWETQYF
- TRBV19 CASSMAGQSSNYGYTF
- TRBV6-5 CATAREGTYEQYF
- TRBV6-5 CASRRQEDYEQYF
- TRBV6-5 CASRRQGAYEQFF
- TRBV5-5 CASSATGAPLETQYF
- TRBV5-1 CASSQGDRVETQYF
- TRBV10-3 CAINQGRNTEAFF
- TRBV5-1 CASSNGQGAYEQYF
- TRBV5-1 CASSFRYDLNTEAFF
- TRBV28 CASRLGSYNEQFF
- TRBV5-4 CASSLWGADNEQFF
- TRBV7-2 CASSSTGTNTGELFF
- TRBV4-1 CASSHLGRDVRNTIYF
- TRBV5-4 CASSLASSWGGNAFF